This T cell receptor beta chain derives from a study of blood T cell repertoires in COVID-19. In the original processing: Amplified reference gene primers provided the basis for estimating nucleated cell counts. The protocol was immunoSEQ multiplex PCR, while the TCRdb copy is restricted to in-frame clones and leaves out a portion. The V and J calls and clone size come from that table; D and trimming were worked out from the DNA. The sample contains approximately 450,000 clones, roughly nine tenths of which appear only once. In this sample, this clone turned up a few times. CDR1 is LNHNV and CDR2 is YYDKDF in the germline V gene (reference sequence). Trimming took 5 bases from V and 7 from J, leaving 15 bases between them. The CDR3 runs to 14 residues.

This chain connects TRBV15 to TRBJ1-5; a weak D match, TRBD1 (6 bases). The receptor was derived from a woman aged 18-35 years with acute COVID-19. The sequencing input was PBMCs or T cells enriched from blood (not recorded which). The DNA for the CDR3 is TGTGCCACCAGCGTAGGGGGGGGCCGGCAGCCCCAGCATTTT. Translation gives CATSVGGGRQPQHF.